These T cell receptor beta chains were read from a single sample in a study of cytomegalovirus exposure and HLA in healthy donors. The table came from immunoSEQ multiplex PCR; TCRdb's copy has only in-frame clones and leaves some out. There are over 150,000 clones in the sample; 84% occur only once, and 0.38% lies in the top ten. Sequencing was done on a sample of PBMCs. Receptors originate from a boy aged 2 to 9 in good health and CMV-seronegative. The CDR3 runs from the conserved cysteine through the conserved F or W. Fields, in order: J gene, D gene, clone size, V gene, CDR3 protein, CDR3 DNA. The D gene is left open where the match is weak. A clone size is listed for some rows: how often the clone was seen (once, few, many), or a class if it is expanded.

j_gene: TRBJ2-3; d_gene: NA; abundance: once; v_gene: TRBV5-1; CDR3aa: CASRNNTDTQYF; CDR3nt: TGCGCCAGCAGAAACAACACAGATACGCAGTATTTT
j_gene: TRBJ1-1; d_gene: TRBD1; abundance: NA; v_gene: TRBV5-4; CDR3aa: CASSRDRGRVTFF; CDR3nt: TGTGCCAGCAGCCGGGACAGGGGGCGCGTAACTTTCTTT
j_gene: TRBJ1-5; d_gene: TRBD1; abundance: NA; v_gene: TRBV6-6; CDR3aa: CASSYEGTASQPQHF; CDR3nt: TGTGCCAGCAGTTACGAGGGGACAGCGAGTCAGCCCCAGCATTTT
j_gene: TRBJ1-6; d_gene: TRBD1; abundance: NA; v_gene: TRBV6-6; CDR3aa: CASTKQGRNSPLHF; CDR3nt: TGTGCCAGCACGAAACAGGGGCGGAATTCACCCCTCCACTTT
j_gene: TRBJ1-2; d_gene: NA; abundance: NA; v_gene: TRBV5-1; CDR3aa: CASRGFWTFYRYTF; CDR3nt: TGCGCCAGCAGGGGGTTCTGGACATTTTATCGCTACACCTTC
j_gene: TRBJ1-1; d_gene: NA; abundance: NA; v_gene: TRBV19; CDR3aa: CASSKAGGHTEAFF; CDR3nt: TGTGCCAGTAGTAAGGCGGGGGGCCACACTGAAGCTTTCTTT
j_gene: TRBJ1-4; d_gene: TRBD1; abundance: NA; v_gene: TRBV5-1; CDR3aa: CASSSGTGWDEKLFF; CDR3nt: TGCGCCAGCAGCTCAGGGACAGGGTGGGACGAAAAACTGTTTTTT
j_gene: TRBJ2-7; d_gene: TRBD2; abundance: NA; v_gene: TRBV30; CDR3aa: CAWRVSSGTYEQYF; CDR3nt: TGTGCCTGGAGGGTGTCTAGCGGGACCTACGAGCAGTACTTC
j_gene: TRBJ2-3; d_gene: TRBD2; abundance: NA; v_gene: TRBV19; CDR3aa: CASTPGTSGITDTQYF; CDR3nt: TGTGCCAGTACTCCCGGGACTAGCGGGATCACAGATACGCAGTATTTT
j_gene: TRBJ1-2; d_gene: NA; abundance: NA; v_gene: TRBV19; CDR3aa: CASSPHPDTTYGYTF; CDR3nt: TGTGCCAGTAGTCCCCACCCGGACACGACTTATGGCTACACCTTC
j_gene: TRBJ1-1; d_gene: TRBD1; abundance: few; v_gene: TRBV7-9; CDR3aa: CASSRPGQGTNTEAFF; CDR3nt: TGTGCCAGCAGCAGACCGGGACAGGGGACGAACACTGAAGCTTTCTTT
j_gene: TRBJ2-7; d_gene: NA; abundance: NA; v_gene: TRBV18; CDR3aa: CASSPVDSAEQYF; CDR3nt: TGCGCCAGCTCGCCCGTAGACTCAGCCGAGCAGTACTTC
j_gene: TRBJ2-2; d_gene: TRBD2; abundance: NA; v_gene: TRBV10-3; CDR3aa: CAISALAGENTGELFF; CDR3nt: TGTGCCATCAGTGCTCTAGCGGGAGAAAACACCGGGGAGCTGTTTTTT
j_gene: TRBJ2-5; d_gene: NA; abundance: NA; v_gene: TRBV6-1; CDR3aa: CASRSDRGGTQYF; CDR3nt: TGTGCCAGCAGATCTGACAGAGGCGGGACCCAGTACTTC
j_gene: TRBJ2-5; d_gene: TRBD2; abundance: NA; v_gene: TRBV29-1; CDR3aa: CSVETSSGIDETQYF; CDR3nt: TGCAGCGTTGAAACATCTAGCGGGATTGATGAGACCCAGTACTTC
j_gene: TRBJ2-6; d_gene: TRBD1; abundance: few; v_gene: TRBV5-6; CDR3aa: CASSAGQGAGANVLTF; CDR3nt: TGTGCCAGCAGCGCTGGACAGGGCGCTGGGGCCAACGTCCTGACTTTC
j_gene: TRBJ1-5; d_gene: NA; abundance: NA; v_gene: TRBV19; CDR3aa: CATSGLPYSNQPQHF; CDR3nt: TGTGCCACATCAGGGCTTCCCTATAGCAATCAGCCCCAGCATTTT
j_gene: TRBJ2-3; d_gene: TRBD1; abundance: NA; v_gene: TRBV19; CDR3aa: CASTPTGGTDTQYF; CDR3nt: TGTGCCAGTACCCCGACAGGGGGCACAGATACGCAGTATTTT
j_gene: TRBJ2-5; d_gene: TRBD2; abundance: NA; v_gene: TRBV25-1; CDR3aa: CASSEYRGGETQYF; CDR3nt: TGTGCCAGCAGTGAATACCGGGGGGGGGAGACCCAGTACTTC
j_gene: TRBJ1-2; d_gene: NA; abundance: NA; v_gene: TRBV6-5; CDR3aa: CASSPRGGGDNGYTF; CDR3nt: TGTGCCAGCAGTCCCCGGGGAGGGGGGGACAATGGCTACACCTTC
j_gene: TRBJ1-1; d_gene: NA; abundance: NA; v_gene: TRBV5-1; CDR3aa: CASSPGWNTEAFF; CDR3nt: TGCGCCAGCAGCCCCGGTTGGAACACTGAAGCTTTCTTT
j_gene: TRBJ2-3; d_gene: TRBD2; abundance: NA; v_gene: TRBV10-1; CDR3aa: CASSDPLAGSTDTQYF; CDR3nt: TGCGCCAGCAGTGACCCCTTAGCGGGAAGCACAGATACGCAGTATTTT
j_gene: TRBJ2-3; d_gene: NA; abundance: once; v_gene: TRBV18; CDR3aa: CASSPTGSGADTQYF; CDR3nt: TGTGCCAGCTCACCAACCGGGAGTGGTGCAGATACGCAGTATTTT
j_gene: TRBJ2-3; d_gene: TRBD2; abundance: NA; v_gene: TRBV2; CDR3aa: CASSRAGDPDTQYF; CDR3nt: TGTGCCAGCAGTCGGGCGGGAGACCCAGATACGCAGTATTTT
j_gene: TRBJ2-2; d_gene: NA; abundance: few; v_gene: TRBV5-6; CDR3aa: CASSLPGQNTGELFF; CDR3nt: TGTGCCAGCAGCCTACCTGGACAGAACACCGGGGAGCTGTTTTTT
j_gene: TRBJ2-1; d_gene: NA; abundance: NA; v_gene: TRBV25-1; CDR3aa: CASRIYNEQFF; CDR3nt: TGTGCCAGCAGAATATACAATGAGCAGTTCTTC
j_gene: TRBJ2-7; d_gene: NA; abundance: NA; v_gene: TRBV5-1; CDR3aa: CASSLVLFRVTRGRDYEQYF; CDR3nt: TGCGCCAGCAGCTTGGTTCTGTTTCGGGTGACTCGGGGAAGGGACTACGAGCAGTACTTC
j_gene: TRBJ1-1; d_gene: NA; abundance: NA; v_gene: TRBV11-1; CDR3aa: CASSLVSRNTEAFF; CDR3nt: TGTGCCAGCAGCTTAGTTTCCCGGAACACTGAAGCTTTCTTT
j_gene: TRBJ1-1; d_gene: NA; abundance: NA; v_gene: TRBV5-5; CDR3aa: CASSLSRGFTEAFF; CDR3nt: TGTGCCAGCAGCTTGTCAAGGGGCTTCACTGAAGCTTTCTTT
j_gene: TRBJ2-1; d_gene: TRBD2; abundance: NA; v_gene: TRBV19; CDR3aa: CASSFSSGSYNEQFF; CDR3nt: TGTGCCAGTAGTTTTTCTAGCGGGAGCTATAATGAGCAGTTCTTC
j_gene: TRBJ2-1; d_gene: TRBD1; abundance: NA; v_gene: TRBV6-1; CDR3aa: CASSDRDRVKISSYNEQFF; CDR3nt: TGTGCCAGCAGTGACCGGGACAGGGTAAAAATTAGCTCCTACAATGAGCAGTTCTTC
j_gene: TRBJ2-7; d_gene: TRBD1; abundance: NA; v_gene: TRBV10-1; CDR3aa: CASSESRGYEQYF; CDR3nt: TGCGCCAGCAGTGAGTCCAGGGGGTACGAGCAGTACTTC
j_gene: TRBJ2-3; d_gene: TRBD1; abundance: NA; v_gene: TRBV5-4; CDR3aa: CASSHPGTGADTQYF; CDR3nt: TGTGCCAGCAGCCATCCCGGGACAGGGGCAGATACGCAGTATTTT
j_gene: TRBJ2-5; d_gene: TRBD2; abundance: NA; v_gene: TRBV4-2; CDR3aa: CASSSSGGETQYF; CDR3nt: TGTGCCAGCAGTTCTAGCGGAGGGGAGACCCAGTACTTC
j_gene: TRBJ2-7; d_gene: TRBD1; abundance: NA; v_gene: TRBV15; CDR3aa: CATSSRQGPYEQYF; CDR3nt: TGTGCCACCAGCTCCCGACAGGGGCCCTACGAGCAGTACTTC
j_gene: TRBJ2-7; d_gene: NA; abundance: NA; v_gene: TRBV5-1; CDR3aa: CASSRFRRGIEDEQYF; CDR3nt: TGCGCCAGCTCTCGCTTTAGGCGGGGAATTGAGGACGAGCAGTACTTC
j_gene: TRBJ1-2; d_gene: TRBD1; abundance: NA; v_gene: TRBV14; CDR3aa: CASSHPSRGRDYGYTF; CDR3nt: TGTGCCAGCAGCCACCCCTCCAGGGGGCGGGACTATGGCTACACCTTC
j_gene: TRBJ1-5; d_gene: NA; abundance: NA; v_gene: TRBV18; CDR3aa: CASSPQGGGNQPQHF; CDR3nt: TGTGCCAGCTCACCACAGGGGGGGGGCAATCAGCCCCAGCATTTT